This TCR beta chain emerged from a study of OX40 agonist ivuxolimab in advanced cancers. TCRdb's table, derived via immunoSEQ multiplex PCR, lists solely in-frame clones and lacks some. The data hold tens of thousands of clones, with roughly 84% observed a single time. Sequences were derived from CD4+ or CD8+ T cells sorted from blood, sampled in a trial of the OX40 agonist ivuxolimab. The clonotype comes from an adult with an advanced solid tumor such as melanoma, head and neck, liver or kidney cancer.

CDR3 DNA: TGTGCCAGCAGCTTAGAGGGCAGGGGTAATTCACCCCTCCACTTT. Translation: CASSLEGRGNSPLHF. The V gene is TRBV11-3, the J gene TRBJ1-6; tentative D call: TRBD1 (6 bases). The CDR3 extends over 15 amino acids. Germline V gives CDR1 SGHNT, CDR2 YENEEA. Trimming pared 0 bases from V and 6 bases from J, leaving 9 bases between. The complete variable domain, with remaining parts taken from reference TRBV11-3 and TRBJ1-6, reads EAGVVQSPRYKIIEKKQPVAFWCNPISGHNTLYWYLQNLGQGPELLIRYENEEAVDDSQLPKDRFSAERLKGVDSTLKIQPAELGDSAVYLCASSLEGRGNSPLHFGNGTRLTVT.